These T cell receptor beta chains were read from a single sample in a study of blood T cells in healthy people across ages. TCRdb analysed the 5' RACE reads with MiXCR anew, one entry per CDR3 protein. The profile covers over a million distinct CDR3 sequences, with 45% appearing a single time and around 18% taken by the ten largest. The sample taken for sequencing was blood. These receptors were collected from a woman aged 60-75 years in good health. Each CDR3 is given with its conserved first and last residue. Each record gives: V gene, J gene, CDR3 protein.

>TRBV15|TRBJ2-1
CATSSTSGGARYNEQFF
>TRBV6-5|TRBJ2-5
CASRASGSGGETQYF
>TRBV14|TRBJ1-2
CASRNRGGYTF
>TRBV6-6|TRBJ2-7
CACNGGSDGTYEQYF
>TRBV29-1|TRBJ2-1
CSVEDSETSGVLGQFF
>TRBV23-1|TRBJ2-7
CASSQATGTGKDEQYF
>TRBV28|TRBJ2-4
CASTSGGGQYF
>TRBV20-1|TRBJ2-2
CSATPGHRTGELFF
>TRBV12-3/TRBV12-4|TRBJ1-4
CASSFRQTEKLFF
>TRBV29-1|TRBJ2-7
CSVGPGTITSYEQYF
>TRBV4-2|TRBJ1-5
CASSQSSSETNQPQHF
>TRBV10-3|TRBJ2-7
CVISSVYEQYF
>TRBV5-1|TRBJ2-1
CASSLVSQQPYNEQFF
>TRBV20-1|TRBJ1-6
CSAPRDRAWWPLHF
>TRBV5-1|TRBJ2-1
CASTRQGLARFWDEQFF
>TRBV7-2|TRBJ2-3
CASSSSSGTVFTDTQYF
>TRBV6-1|TRBJ2-7
CASSEAVGGGSYEQYF
>TRBV6-6|TRBJ2-1
CASSYSQEYNEQFF
>TRBV6-2/TRBV6-3|TRBJ2-4
CASRAPQGIIQYF
>TRBV12-3/TRBV12-4|TRBJ2-1
CASRGLAGANYNEQFF
>TRBV7-9|TRBJ1-5
CASSLEGRSPQHF
>TRBV10-3|TRBJ1-1
CAISSTTENTEAFF
>TRBV13|TRBJ2-5
CASSWGEQGAETQYF
>TRBV24-1|TRBJ2-4
CATSDGRGQYF
>TRBV11-2|TRBJ1-6
CASSLVQGGNNSPLHF
>TRBV7-2|TRBJ1-1
CASGGLFGNTEAFF
>TRBV2|TRBJ2-3
CASSEERMQYF
>TRBV7-2|TRBJ2-5
CASSPLWRGQETQYF
>TRBV18|TRBJ2-7
CASSDSRDRPSYEQYF
>TRBV27|TRBJ1-5
CASGYQGYQPQHF
>TRBV12-3/TRBV12-4|TRBJ2-7
CASSFSGRAKEQYF
>TRBV6-2/TRBV6-3|TRBJ1-2
CASSDDSSSPYGYTF
>TRBV27|TRBJ2-5
CASSPRLAGGLRAETQYF
>TRBV19|TRBJ1-5
CASSAGHSGNQPQHF
>TRBV10-3|TRBJ2-5
CAISGSGMETQYF
>TRBV28|TRBJ1-4
CASREGREKLFF
>TRBV6-5|.
CASSPEGPYEQYF
>TRBV27|TRBJ2-7
CASSWNYEQYF
>TRBV7-9|TRBJ2-1
CASSQPTGPTSGRGHNEQFF
>TRBV4-2|TRBJ2-7
CASSQGSGSSSYEQYF